These 20 T cell receptor beta chains were all obtained from the same sample, sequenced in a study of shared clonotypes between healthy human individuals. Only in-frame clones appear in the TCRdb table, and some are missing; sequencing was by immunoSEQ multiplex PCR. The sample lists roughly 2.2 million clones; 80% to 95% were seen once. Sample: naive CD4+ T cells from PBMCs. Subset noted: CD45RA+ positively selected. These receptors were obtained from a man younger than 30 in good health. Some clones in this sample may be carry-over from other donors' samples.

This chain connects TRBV18 to TRBJ2-1, with a weak D call TRBD2 (6 bases). CDR1 and CDR2 (germline): KGHSH, LQKENI. The CDR3 runs to 14 residues. With 2 bases removed from V and 6 bases from J, the gap between germline ends came to 11 bases. CDR3 region: CASSPWDFPNEQFF. The CDR3 DNA follows: TGTGCCAGCTCACCATGGGACTTCCCCAATGAGCAGTTCTTC.

This chain connects TRBV4-2 to TRBJ1-3, with a tentative D call TRBD1 (6 bases). CDR1 and CDR2 from the germline V gene are LGHNA and YNFKEQ. This CDR3 comprises 16 residues. Trimming stripped 2 bases from V and 2 bases from J, with 13 bases between. Here the CDR3 reads CASSQNRDAAGNTIYF. The CDR3 nucleotides read TGTGCCAGCAGCCAAAACAGGGATGCGGCTGGAAACACCATATATTTT.

The chain links TRBV28 to TRBJ1-5, with D possibly TRBD1 on 5 matching bases. The CDR3 totals 15 residues. Trimming took 5 bases from V and 7 from J, leaving 18 bases between them. The germline CDR1 and CDR2 sequences are MDHEN and SYDVKM. DNA of the CDR3: TGTGCCAGCAGTCCCTCAGACAGATTCCCCCAGCCCCAGCATTTT. Its protein product is CASSPSDRFPQPQHF.

The chain joins TRBV7-2 to TRBJ2-7; 7 bases align to TRBD1. From germline, CDR1 is SGHTA and CDR2 FQGNSA. CDR3 length equals 14 residues. V lost 4 bases, J lost 2 bases, and 5 bases stayed unmatched. CDR3 in amino acids: CASSYSDRTYEQYF. DNA of the CDR3: TGTGCCAGCAGCTATTCGGACAGGACCTACGAGCAGTACTTC.

The chain couples TRBV29-1 to TRBJ2-1; D may be TRBD1 (5 bases). The CDR3 runs to 15 residues. Per the germline V gene, CDR1 is SQVTM and CDR2 is ANQGSEA. V shed 3 bases and J shed 4 bases, with 16 bases lying between them. CDR3 DNA: TGCAGCGTTGAGGATTCCGGACAAGGATACAATGAGCAGTTCTTC. As protein: CSVEDSGQGYNEQFF.

The chain uses TRBV5-1 and TRBJ2-1, with 9 bases identical to TRBD1. The CDR3 consists of 12 residues. Trimming removed 3 bases from V and 10 bases from J; junction bases left unmatched: 2. Germline loops: CDR1 SGHRS, CDR2 YFSETQ. CDR3 in amino acids: CASSSTGGEQFF. The CDR3 DNA is TGCGCCAGCAGCTCGACAGGGGGGGAGCAGTTCTTC.

The CDR3 here is CASSGGPQGAGEKLFF. The DNA of the CDR3 is TGCGCCAGCAGCGGGGGCCCACAGGGGGCAGGAGAAAAACTGTTTTTT. The V call is TRBV5-1, the J call TRBJ1-4; 9 bases are shared with TRBD1. Germline loops: CDR1 SGHRS, CDR2 YFSETQ. V lost 4 bases, J lost 8 bases, and 12 bases stayed unmatched. The CDR3 length is 16 residues.

The rearrangement links TRBV6-1 to TRBJ2-6; TRBD1 is a possible D gene (5 bases). Germline V gene lookup returns CDR1 MNHNS and CDR2 SASEGT. There are 13 residues in the CDR3. Trimming shortened V by 6 bases and J by 9 bases, and 12 bases separated the two germline ends. CDR3 sequence reads: CASRDTFFNVLTF. CDR3 coding DNA: TGTGCCAGCAGGGACACATTCTTCAACGTCCTGACTTTC.

This sequence joins TRBV7-7 and TRBJ2-1, with 7 bases identical to TRBD2. Trimming at V came to 3 bases and at J to 9 bases, leaving 5 bases not matched to a gene. Germline lookup yields CDR1 SSHAT and CDR2 FNYEAQ (reference sequence). The CDR3 consists of 13 residues. The CDR3 nucleotides read TGTGCCAGCAGCTTTGGATCGGGGGGTGAGCAGTTCTTC. This encodes CASSFGSGGEQFF.

This clone occurred once. The chain has TRBV10-3 and TRBJ2-7, with 8 nucleotides matching TRBD1. CDR1 is ENHRY and CDR2 is SYGVKD in the germline V gene. Trimming removed 1 base from V and 0 bases from J; junction bases left unmatched: 14. The CDR3 is 19 amino acids. This chain's CDR3 is CAISEFAGGVGRVSYEQYF. The CDR3 DNA follows: TGTGCCATCAGTGAGTTCGCAGGGGGCGTTGGGCGGGTCTCCTACGAGCAGTACTTC.

The chain combines TRBV25-1 with TRBJ2-5; 7 bases agree with TRBD2. The germline V gene has CDR1 MGHDK and CDR2 SYGVNS. The CDR3 extends over 14 amino acids. The junction had 2 bases not matched to a gene; V was cut back by 2 bases and J by 2 bases. Here the CDR3 reads CASSELGGQETQYF. Here the CDR3 DNA reads TGTGCCAGCAGTGAACTGGGGGGGCAAGAGACCCAGTACTTC.

V and J are TRBV2 and TRBJ2-5; D may match TRBD1 or TRBD2 (5 bases each). Germline CDR1 reads SNHLY; CDR2 reads FYNNEI. The V end was cut by 6 bases, the J end by 4 bases, with 12 bases between. The CDR3 consists of 13 residues. CDR3 protein: CASSRDGPETQYF. In DNA form, the CDR3 reads TGTGCCAGCAGCCGGGACGGACCAGAGACCCAGTACTTC.

The gene calls are TRBV28 and TRBJ1-3; TRBD1 matches 8 bases. Germline values: CDR1 MDHEN, CDR2 SYDVKM. CDR3 length: 14 residues. V gave up 4 bases and J gave up 8 bases; unmatched junction bases: 7. The CDR3 DNA is TGTGCCAGCAGTTCAGGGGGCGCCGACTACACCATATATTTT. This encodes CASSSGGADYTIYF.

The genes are TRBV7-9 and TRBJ2-2; D might be TRBD1 (6 bases). Trimming took off 8 bases at V and 6 bases at J, with 19 bases between the two ends. CDR3 length: 15 residues. CDR1 and CDR2 from the germline V gene are SEHNR and FQNEAQ (reference sequence). Here the CDR3 DNA reads TGTGCCAGCGTATTCGACCGGGACATTCCCGGGGAGCTGTTTTTT. Protein: CASVFDRDIPGELFF. The entire variable domain, with the rest obtained from reference TRBV7-9 and TRBJ2-2, is as follows: DTGVSQNPRHKITKRGQNVTFRCDPISEHNRLYWYRQTLGQGPEFLTYFQNEAQLEKSRLLSDRFSAERPKGSFSTLEIQRTEQGDSAMYLCASVFDRDIPGELFFGEGSRLTVL.

With respect to this clone: Within the sample, other DNA sequences also encode this same CDR3. V is TRBV28 and J is TRBJ2-7, with unresolved D. V dropped 2 bases and J dropped 0 bases, with 5 bases sitting between them. From germline, CDR1 is MDHEN and CDR2 SYDVKM. The CDR3 is 13 residues long. The CDR3 protein is CASSLRSSYEQYF. CDR3 DNA: TGTGCCAGCAGTTTACGGAGCTCCTACGAGCAGTACTTC.

The rearrangement uses TRBV18 and TRBJ2-1; 13 nucleotides line up with TRBD2. Per germline, CDR1 KGHSH and CDR2 LQKENI. The CDR3 loop spans 18 amino acids. V was clipped by 0 bases and J by 4 bases; unmatched bases: 6. The chain's CDR3 is CASSPPRGTSGIYNEQFF. As DNA, the CDR3 is TGTGCCAGCTCACCACCACGCGGGACTAGCGGGATATACAATGAGCAGTTCTTC.

The chain links TRBV18 to TRBJ1-1, with TRBD1 as a possible D gene (5 bases). Trimming took 8 bases from V and 7 from J, leaving 8 bases between them. The CDR3 contains 10 residues. Germline CDR1 reads KGHSH; CDR2 reads LQKENI. CDR3 residues: CASGGGEAFF. In nucleotides, the CDR3 is TGTGCCAGCGGGGGGGGTGAAGCTTTCTTT.

The chain joins TRBV12-5 to TRBJ2-7, with D perhaps matching TRBD1 or TRBD2 (5 bases each). The CDR3 contains 14 residues. V lost 5 bases and J lost 6, with 17 bases in between. Looked up from germline, CDR1 is LGHNT and CDR2 is FRNRAP. CDR3 in amino acids: CASGRQRRGTEQYF. In nucleotides, the CDR3 is TGTGCTAGTGGTCGACAGAGGAGAGGGACCGAGCAGTACTTC.

The chain links TRBV5-1 to TRBJ2-1; tentative D call: TRBD2 (5 bases). Germline CDR1 reads SGHRS; CDR2 reads YFSETQ. V lost 3 bases, J lost 0 bases, and 16 bases lay in between. The CDR3 runs 17 residues. The CDR3 DNA follows: TGCGCCAGCAGCTGGATGCCTAGCCCATCCTCCTACAATGAGCAGTTCTTC. Protein: CASSWMPSPSSYNEQFF.

The chain carries TRBV28 and TRBJ1-1; D gene ambiguous. Germline V gene sequence: CDR1 MDHEN, CDR2 SYDVKM. The CDR3 is 12 amino acids. Trimming pared 6 bases from V and 7 bases from J, leaving 12 bases between. The CDR3 DNA is TGTGCCAGCAGCCCACGAGTTGTTGAAGCTTTCTTT. Encoded protein: CASSPRVVEAFF.